A selection of T cell receptor beta chains follows, all from one sample in a study of blood T cell repertoires in COVID-19. Using immunoSEQ multiplex PCR, the repertoire was profiled, and TCRdb retains in-frame clones only, with some absent. The repertoire has 90,000 to 150,000 clones, roughly nine tenths of them found once; the top ten carry 6% to 9.5%. The sequencing sample was made of peripheral blood. These TCRs come from a man aged 70 or older who had recovered from COVID-19. CDR3s include the opening cysteine and the closing phenylalanine or tryptophan. D genes are given only for firm matches. Rows give clone size only sometimes, using once, few, many, or a class for an expanded clone.

size: NA
J: TRBJ2-3
D: TRBD2
V: TRBV30
DNA: TGTGCCTGGAGCGCTAGCGGTTTGACAGATACGCAGTATTTT
CDR3: CAWSASGLTDTQYF

size: NA
J: TRBJ2-1
D: TRBD2
V: TRBV7-9
DNA: TGTGCCAGCAGCTTAGGGGCTAGCGGTTACAATGAGCAGTTCTTC
CDR3: CASSLGASGYNEQFF

size: NA
J: TRBJ2-2
D: NA
V: TRBV7-2
DNA: TGTGCCAGCAGCTTCCGGACTGGGGGGACCGGGGAGCTGTTTTTT
CDR3: CASSFRTGGTGELFF

size: NA
J: TRBJ2-6
D: NA
V: TRBV5-1
DNA: TGCGCCAGCAGTTCAGGGGTTTTGGTCTCTGGGGCCAACGTCCTGACTTTC
CDR3: CASSSGVLVSGANVLTF

size: NA
J: TRBJ2-5
D: NA
V: TRBV4-2
DNA: TGTGCCAGCAGCCTCCCCGGGGAGACCCAGTACTTC
CDR3: CASSLPGETQYF

size: NA
J: TRBJ2-7
D: NA
V: TRBV6-5
DNA: TGTGCCAGCACCCCCTCACCTACCTACGAGCAGTACTTC
CDR3: CASTPSPTYEQYF

size: NA
J: TRBJ1-2
D: NA
V: TRBV28
DNA: TGTGCCAGCAGTTTAGTCGGCCAGGCGGGCTACACCTTC
CDR3: CASSLVGQAGYTF

size: NA
J: TRBJ2-3
D: NA
V: TRBV28
DNA: TGTGCCAGCAGCTTGGGGGGAACGACAGATACGCAGTATTTT
CDR3: CASSLGGTTDTQYF

size: NA
J: TRBJ1-2
D: NA
V: TRBV15
DNA: TGTGCCACCAGCAGAGATCAGGTTGGCGGCTACACCTTC
CDR3: CATSRDQVGGYTF

size: NA
J: TRBJ2-5
D: TRBD2
V: TRBV3-1/TRBV3-2
DNA: TGTGCCAGCAGCCGAGTAGCGGGGGGGCGAGAGACCCAGTACTTC
CDR3: CASSRVAGGRETQYF

size: NA
J: TRBJ1-3
D: TRBD1
V: TRBV7-2
DNA: TGTGCCAGCAGCTGGACAGGTTCTGGAAACACCATATATTTT
CDR3: CASSWTGSGNTIYF

size: NA
J: TRBJ2-3
D: NA
V: TRBV25-1
DNA: TGTGCCAGCAGTGTACAGAACACAGATACGCAGTATTTT
CDR3: CASSVQNTDTQYF

size: NA
J: TRBJ1-2
D: NA
V: TRBV15
DNA: TGTGCCACCAGCAGAGCGGGGGAGGGGACGGGAGGCTACACCTTC
CDR3: CATSRAGEGTGGYTF

size: NA
J: TRBJ2-5
D: TRBD2
V: TRBV18
DNA: TGTGCCAGCTCACCTGGGACTAGGGTAGAGACCCAGTACTTC
CDR3: CASSPGTRVETQYF

size: NA
J: TRBJ2-7
D: NA
V: TRBV25-1
DNA: TGTGCCAGCAGTGACGGGAGCTCCTACGAGCAGTACTTC
CDR3: CASSDGSSYEQYF

size: NA
J: TRBJ2-3
D: TRBD2
V: TRBV4-1
DNA: TGCGCCAGCAGCCCCTCTCGGGGACTAGAGGCAGATACGCAGTATTTT
CDR3: CASSPSRGLEADTQYF

size: NA
J: TRBJ2-2
D: NA
V: TRBV2
DNA: TGTGCCAGCAACTGGGACTGGGGCACCGGGGAGCTGTTTTTT
CDR3: CASNWDWGTGELFF

size: NA
J: TRBJ2-7
D: TRBD1
V: TRBV28
DNA: TGTGCCAGCAGCCGACTCGGGACAGGGGATTCATTAGAGCAGTACTTC
CDR3: CASSRLGTGDSLEQYF

size: once
J: TRBJ2-1
D: NA
V: TRBV7-2
DNA: TGTGCCAGCAGCTTAGTCGTGGTGAGTGAGCAGTTCTTC
CDR3: CASSLVVVSEQFF

size: NA
J: TRBJ2-7
D: NA
V: TRBV7-2
DNA: TGTGCCAGCAGCTTAGCGGCTTCCTACGAGCAGTACTTC
CDR3: CASSLAASYEQYF

size: once
J: TRBJ2-1
D: TRBD2
V: TRBV6-2/TRBV6-3
DNA: TGTGCCAGCAGCCAAACTAGCGGGAGGGCCCTCGGGTATTACAATGAGCAGTTCTTC
CDR3: CASSQTSGRALGYYNEQFF

size: few
J: TRBJ1-6
D: NA
V: TRBV7-2
DNA: TGTGCCAGCAGCCCCACAGTCGCGACCCTCCACTTT
CDR3: CASSPTVATLHF

size: NA
J: TRBJ2-3
D: NA
V: TRBV4-3
DNA: TGCGCCAGCAGCCAAGACCCACAGGGAGCGGAAGGCACAGATACGCAGTATTTT
CDR3: CASSQDPQGAEGTDTQYF

size: NA
J: TRBJ2-1
D: TRBD2
V: TRBV6-2/TRBV6-3
DNA: TGTGCCAGCAGCCCCCTAGCGGAAATACGATTCAATGAGCAGTTCTTC
CDR3: CASSPLAEIRFNEQFF

size: NA
J: TRBJ1-1
D: TRBD1
V: TRBV28
DNA: TGTGCCAGCAGTTTTGCCGACAGGGTAGGGACTGAAGCTTTCTTT
CDR3: CASSFADRVGTEAFF

size: NA
J: TRBJ1-2
D: NA
V: TRBV2
DNA: TGTGCCAGCAGTGAAGGTCCGGGGGGCCCTAACTATGGCTACACCTTC
CDR3: CASSEGPGGPNYGYTF

size: NA
J: TRBJ2-5
D: NA
V: TRBV4-1
DNA: TGCGCCAGCAGCCAAGATTTCCAGGGCGGTGGCGAGACCCAGTACTTC
CDR3: CASSQDFQGGGETQYF